Listed below are T cell receptor beta chains from one sample, sequenced in a study of blood T cell repertoires in COVID-19. Sequencing used immunoSEQ multiplex PCR; TCRdb keeps in-frame clones, though not all of them. The sample has around 83,000 clones, around 84% seen once; the top ten hold around 7.3%. The sequenced material came from peripheral blood. Source of these receptors: a man older than 75 with active or convalescent COVID-19. The CDR3 runs from the conserved cysteine through the conserved F or W. A D gene is named only where the DNA matches it firmly. A clone size is listed for some rows: how often the clone was seen (once, few, many), or a class if it is expanded.

size	J	D	V	CDR3	DNA
-	TRBJ1-1	TRBD1	TRBV5-1	CASSPGTGNTEAFF	TGCGCCAGCAGCCCCGGGACAGGGAACACTGAAGCTTTCTTT
-	TRBJ2-1	TRBD2	TRBV7-2	CASSLDLRGDNEQFF	TGTGCCAGCAGCTTAGATCTGCGGGGGGACAATGAGCAGTTCTTC
-	TRBJ1-1	TRBD1	TRBV15	CATSRAPTGVTEAFF	TGTGCCACCAGCAGAGCTCCTACAGGGGTCACTGAAGCTTTCTTT
-	TRBJ2-1	TRBD2	TRBV11-2	CASSLARGASGSGQFF	TGTGCCAGCAGCTTAGCTAGAGGGGCTAGCGGGAGTGGGCAGTTCTTC
-	TRBJ1-5	-	TRBV25-1	CASSVAGVGNQPQHF	TGTGCCAGCAGTGTAGCAGGGGTGGGAAATCAGCCCCAGCATTTT
-	TRBJ2-1	TRBD1	TRBV7-2	CASSLDPGGYNEQFF	TGTGCCAGCAGCTTAGATCCAGGGGGCTACAATGAGCAGTTCTTC
-	TRBJ1-1	-	TRBV12-5	CASGLVRFREAGTEAFF	TGTGCTAGTGGTTTGGTACGTTTTCGGGAGGCCGGAACTGAAGCTTTCTTT
-	TRBJ2-1	TRBD1	TRBV19	CASSIPQGVGNEQFF	TGTGCCAGTAGTATACCCCAGGGGGTGGGCAATGAGCAGTTCTTC
-	TRBJ2-3	TRBD2	TRBV10-1	CASNVAGEDTQYF	TGCGCCAGCAATGTAGCGGGGGAGGATACGCAGTATTTT
-	TRBJ1-6	TRBD1	TRBV30	CAWSATGTWNSPLHF	TGTGCCTGGAGCGCGACAGGGACTTGGAATTCACCCCTCCACTTT
-	TRBJ2-5	-	TRBV10-1	CASSESLGGTAQETQYF	TGCGCCAGCAGTGAGTCATTAGGGGGGACAGCCCAAGAGACCCAGTACTTC
many	TRBJ1-6	TRBD1	TRBV30	CAWGRDRGQRNNSPLHF	TGTGCCTGGGGCCGGGACAGGGGGCAAAGAAATAATTCACCCCTCCACTTT
few	TRBJ1-4	-	TRBV10-2	CASSEFRLDEKLFF	TGCGCCAGCAGTGAGTTCCGACTAGATGAAAAACTGTTTTTT
-	TRBJ1-5	-	TRBV29-1	CSVEEGRNQPQHF	TGCAGCGTTGAGGAGGGTCGCAATCAGCCCCAGCATTTT
-	TRBJ2-5	-	TRBV5-1	CASSFGTQETQYF	TGCGCCAGCAGCTTTGGGACTCAAGAGACCCAGTACTTC
-	TRBJ1-4	-	TRBV19	CASSLMRNEKLFF	TGTGCCAGTAGTTTAATGAGAAACGAAAAACTGTTTTTT
-	TRBJ1-5	-	TRBV6-2/TRBV6-3	CASSYVGRRSNQPQHF	TGTGCCAGCAGTTACGTGGGGAGGCGAAGCAATCAGCCCCAGCATTTT
-	TRBJ2-6	TRBD1	TRBV5-1	CAIGTGSSGANVLTF	TGCGCCATCGGGACAGGATCCTCTGGGGCCAACGTCCTGACTTTC
-	TRBJ1-5	-	TRBV2	CASREDSNQPQHF	TGTGCCAGCAGAGAGGACAGTAATCAGCCCCAGCATTTT
-	TRBJ1-2	TRBD1	TRBV6-2/TRBV6-3	CASSGQGTNYGYTF	TGTGCCAGCAGCGGACAGGGAACTAACTATGGCTACACCTTC
-	TRBJ1-2	-	TRBV5-1	CASSFEQGNYGYTF	TGCGCCAGCAGCTTCGAACAGGGAAACTATGGCTACACCTTC
-	TRBJ2-3	-	TRBV7-7	CASSLGAGADTQYF	TGTGCCAGCAGCCTGGGGGCGGGGGCAGATACGCAGTATTTT
-	TRBJ2-3	-	TRBV7-9	CASSTPQVQKGTDTQYF	TGTGCCAGCAGCACCCCCCAGGTACAGAAAGGCACAGATACGCAGTATTTT
-	TRBJ1-1	TRBD1	TRBV20-1	CSASPGQMNTEAFF	TGCAGTGCTAGTCCGGGACAGATGAACACTGAAGCTTTCTTT
-	TRBJ2-3	-	TRBV12-3/TRBV12-4	CASSLQDSFAQYF	TGTGCCAGCAGTCTCCAGGACAGTTTCGCGCAGTATTTT
few	TRBJ2-3	-	TRBV2	CASSAGSTQYF	TGTGCCAGCAGTGCGGGGTCTACGCAGTATTTT
-	TRBJ2-5	-	TRBV6-1	CASSEDRVVETQYF	TGTGCCAGCAGTGAAGACAGGGTAGTAGAGACCCAGTACTTC
-	TRBJ2-3	TRBD2	TRBV19	CASSGGASGPSTDTQYF	TGTGCCAGTAGTGGTGGGGCTAGCGGACCTAGCACAGATACGCAGTATTTT
-	TRBJ2-2	TRBD1	TRBV5-1	CASSEGTANTGELFF	TGCGCCAGCAGCGAAGGGACAGCGAACACCGGGGAGCTGTTTTTT